The 26 T cell receptor beta chains below all came from one sample that was sequenced in a study of T cells in Graves' hyperthyroidism and ophthalmopathy. Regions amplified from RNA transcripts were the TCR beta CDR3 regions. In the first-round RT-PCR of the TCR CDR3, the HTBI primer set was used. TCRdb fed the multiplex PCR reads into MiXCR, producing one record per CDR3 protein. The profile covers about 560,000 distinct CDR3 sequences, with about 15% appearing a single time and around 13% taken by the ten largest. Sequencing was carried out using blood. All receptors come from a woman aged 40 to 50 with Graves' hyperthyroidism.

This clonotype is a singleton in its sample. This may arise from a read error, as a much more abundant clone is one base away. The chain employs TRBV28 and TRBJ1-5; D is perhaps TRBD1 (6 bases). The CDR3 runs 17 residues. Germline lookup yields CDR1 MDHEN and CDR2 SYDVKM. The V end lost 5 bases, the J end lost 3 bases, and 20 bases lay between the germline ends. This chain's CDR3 is CASSPRTVVVVNQPQHF. DNA of the CDR3: TGTGCCAGCAGTCCCCGGACAGTAGTGGTTGTCAATCAGCCCCAGCATTTT.

As regards this clonotype: A much larger clone sits a single nucleotide away, making a read error possible. The chain has TRBV20-1 and TRBJ2-1; possible D gene TRBD2, 5 bases. This CDR3 comprises 11 residues. Per germline, CDR1 DFQATT and CDR2 SNEGSKA (reference sequence). V shed 7 bases and J shed 6 bases, with 10 bases lying between them. This CDR3 reads CSGERCNEQFF. The CDR3 nucleotides are TGCAGTGGGGAGAGGTGCAATGAGCAGTTCTTC.

This clonotype has at least ten counts. The junction departs from the called germline gene at one end, perhaps through a read error. The chain links TRBV3-1 to TRBJ1-1; TRBD1 is a possible D gene (5 bases). The CDR3 length is 16 residues. Germline V gene data show CDR1 as LGHDT and CDR2 as YNNKEL (reference sequence). CDR3 residues: CASGQRDRRPRTEAFF. CDR3 DNA sequence: TGTGCCAGCGGCCAGAGGGACCGGCGTCCCCGCACTGAAGCTTTCTTT. Together with reference TRBV3-1 and TRBJ1-1, the CDR3 gives the full variable domain: DTAVSQTPKYLVTQMGNDKSIKCEQNLGHDTMYWYKQDSKKFLKIMFSYNNKELIINETVPNRFSPKSPDKAHLNLHINSLELGDSAVYFCASGQRDRRPRTEAFFGQGTRLTVV.

Many counts were recorded for this clonotype. The genes are TRBV11-2 and TRBJ2-1, with 12 bases fitting TRBD1. The V segment lost 1 base and the J segment 0 bases; nucleotides outside the gene matches: 16. This CDR3 is 22 amino acids long. CDR1 and CDR2 (germline): SGHAT, FQNNGV. In DNA, the CDR3 is TGTGCCAGCAGCTTAGGTAAAAAGCCGGGACAGGGGGCTTTGAGCTCCTACAATGAGCAGTTCTTC. It translates to CASSLGKKPGQGALSSYNEQFF.

This clonotype was observed many times. This chain connects TRBV12-3 or TRBV12-4 to TRBJ2-4, with D possibly matching TRBD1 (6 bases). V gave up 6 bases and J gave up 1 base, with 10 bases separating them. The CDR3 totals 14 residues. The CDR3: CASRTGHAKNIQYF. CDR3 bases: TGTGCCAGCAGGACGGGACACGCCAAAAACATTCAGTACTTC.

This clonotype was observed at least ten times. V usage is TRBV14 and J usage is TRBJ2-3; D may be TRBD1 or TRBD2 (5 bases each). Between the trimmed V and J ends, which lost 8 bases and 4 bases, there was a span of 16 bases. Per germline, CDR1 SGHDN and CDR2 FVKESK. The CDR3 extends over 14 amino acids. The CDR3 here is CASVRGSGSDTQYF. In DNA form, the CDR3 reads TGTGCCAGCGTTCGGGGCTCGGGGTCAGATACGCAGTATTTT.

This clonotype has at least ten counts. This chain connects TRBV29-1 to TRBJ1-5, with D uncertain. The CDR3 extends over 13 amino acids. Per germline, CDR1 SQVTM and CDR2 ANQGSEA. The V end was cut by 2 bases, the J end by 3 bases, with 8 bases between. CDR3 nucleotides: TGCAGCGTTGAAATAGAGATCAATCAGCCCCAGCATTTT. This sequence encodes CSVEIEINQPQHF.

This clonotype was seen ten or more times. CDR3: CASSQAGTGNQPQHF. For the CDR3, the DNA is TGTGCCAGCAGCCAAGCAGGGACGGGCAATCAGCCCCAGCATTTT. V usage is TRBV3-1 and J usage is TRBJ1-5, with D possibly being TRBD1 (5 bases). Germline CDR1 LGHDT, CDR2 YNNKEL (reference sequence). The CDR3 has 15 amino acids. Trimming took 1 base from V and 2 from J, leaving 9 bases between them.

This clonotype came up a few times. The J gene is TRBJ2-7, the V gene TRBV10-2, with TRBD1 matching over 7 bases. Germline assignment: CDR1 WSHSY and CDR2 SAAADI. This CDR3 region has 16 residues. V was pared by 1 base and J by 1 base, with 7 bases of the junction left unmatched. Here the CDR3 reads CASSEFWTGGSYEQYF. The CDR3 region has the DNA TGCGCCAGCAGTGAGTTTTGGACAGGAGGTTCCTACGAGCAGTACTTC.

This rearrangement joins TRBV28 to TRBJ1-1, with D uncertain. The CDR3 runs 12 residues. Trimming took 7 bases from V and 2 from J, leaving 8 bases between them. CDR1 and CDR2 (germline): MDHEN, SYDVKM. This CDR3 is CASKIGNTEAFF. The CDR3 DNA follows: TGTGCCAGCAAGATAGGAAACACTGAAGCTTTCTTT.

This chain joins TRBV7-6 and TRBJ2-1; weak D call: TRBD2 (6 bases). Trimming removed 0 bases from V and 15 bases from J, with 18 bases in between. The CDR3 is 14 residues long. CDR1 is SGHVS and CDR2 is FNYEAQ in the germline V gene. CDR3 in DNA: TGTGCCAGCAGCTTAGCCCCGGGACTGGAGAGGGGGTTCTTC. Its protein product is CASSLAPGLERGFF.

This clonotype turned up a few times. V usage is TRBV29-1 and J usage is TRBJ1-3; 7 nucleotides align to TRBD1. CDR3 size: 16 residues. Germline lookup yields CDR1 SQVTM and CDR2 ANQGSEA. The trim removed 0 bases at V and 0 bases at J, leaving 5 bases unmatched. CDR3 in amino acids: CSVEDHAGGSGNTIYF. The DNA of the CDR3 is TGCAGCGTTGAAGATCATGCAGGGGGCTCTGGAAACACCATATATTTT.

This clonotype came up many times. This chain links TRBV5-1 with TRBJ2-1; 9 nucleotides line up with TRBD1. The germline V gene has CDR1 SGHRS and CDR2 YFSETQ. After removal of 4 bases from V and 4 bases from J, the junction contained 3 bases not matched to a gene. The CDR3 length is 14 residues. The CDR3 DNA follows: TGCGCCAGCAGCGGGGGACAGGGATACAATGAGCAGTTCTTC. Protein: CASSGGQGYNEQFF.

The table lists this clonotype with a few counts. The chain uses TRBV6-1 and TRBJ2-1; either TRBD1 or TRBD2 may fit D (5 bases each). V was shortened by 4 bases and J by 9 bases, with 13 bases between the two germline ends. CDR3 size: 13 residues. Germline V lookup: CDR1 MNHNS, CDR2 SASEGT. CDR3 in DNA: TGTGCCAGCAGTGTGCAGGGAAGCGGTGAGCAGTTCTTC. Its protein is CASSVQGSGEQFF.

This clonotype was counted only a few times. This sequence joins TRBV10-3 and TRBJ2-7; maybe TRBD1 (6 bases). Between the trimmed V and J ends, which lost 2 bases and 0 bases, there was a span of 14 bases. Germline V lookup: CDR1 ENHRY, CDR2 SYGVKD. CDR3 length: 16 residues. This CDR3 reads CAISEERGFSSYEQYF. The CDR3 nucleotides are TGTGCCATCAGTGAGGAGAGGGGGTTCAGCTCCTACGAGCAGTACTTC.

This clonotype was recorded a few times. The chain recombines TRBV20-1 with TRBJ2-3; 15 nucleotides match TRBD2. This CDR3 has 16 amino acids. Trimming removed 0 bases from V and 3 bases from J; junction bases left unmatched: 1. Germline V gene lookup returns CDR1 DFQATT and CDR2 SNEGSKA (reference sequence). The CDR3 spells CSARDGLAGGTDTQYF. The CDR3 coding sequence is TGCAGTGCTAGAGACGGACTAGCGGGAGGGACAGATACGCAGTATTTT.

This sequence joins TRBV6-5 and TRBJ2-7; D possibly uses TRBD1 or TRBD2 (5 bases each). This CDR3 has 17 residues. Trimming stripped 0 bases from V and 0 bases from J, with 15 bases between. In germline, CDR1 is MNHEY, CDR2 SVGAGI. In nucleotides, the CDR3 is TGTGCCAGCAGTTACTCGATAACCGGGGCCAGCTCCTACGAGCAGTACTTC. Translated: CASSYSITGASSYEQYF.

A remark on this clonotype: A much larger clone is a single base away; this may be a read error. The rearrangement uses TRBV7-9 and TRBJ1-2; 8 nucleotides match TRBD1. J lost 2 bases, V lost 7 bases, and 9 bases had no gene match. The CDR3 consists of 15 residues. Germline V CDR1 and CDR2: SEHNR, FQNEAQ (reference sequence). CDR3 residues: CASNPTGGGNYGYTF. CDR3 coding DNA: TGTGCCAGCAACCCTACAGGGGGTGGCAACTATGGCTACACCTTC.

This clonotype was counted at least ten times. The rearrangement uses TRBV20-1 and TRBJ2-3, with TRBD2 matching over 11 bases. The CDR3 consists of 18 residues. Germline values: CDR1 DFQATT, CDR2 SNEGSKA (reference sequence). The trim removed 6 bases at V and 0 bases at J, leaving 14 bases unmatched. CDR3 protein: CSAIPISGRGISTDTQYF. CDR3 DNA: TGCAGTGCCATCCCAATTAGCGGGAGGGGGATTAGCACAGATACGCAGTATTTT.

The chain joins TRBV5-8 to TRBJ1-1, with a possible D match to TRBD1 (5 bases). This CDR3 contains 14 residues. The V gene lost 7 bases and the J gene lost 6 bases, with 19 bases spanning the gap. Germline CDR1 SGHTS, CDR2 YDEGEE. As DNA, the CDR3 is TGTGCCAGCGGCAGGGATTCGGTGAGGGCTGAAGCTTTCTTT. It yields the protein CASGRDSVRAEAFF.

This clonotype was seen at least ten times. V is TRBV28 and J is TRBJ2-7; TRBD1 or TRBD2 may be the D gene (5 bases each). V gave up 2 bases and J gave up 5 bases, with 10 bases separating them. The germline V gene encodes CDR1 MDHEN and CDR2 SYDVKM. The CDR3 contains 13 residues. CDR3 residues: CASSLLRDDEQYF. CDR3 DNA: TGTGCCAGCAGTTTACTCAGGGACGACGAGCAGTACTTC.

The sample holds many counts of this clonotype. CDR3 sequence reads: CASRQGERTQYF. The CDR3 nucleotides are TGTGCCAGCAGACAGGGGGAGAGGACCCAGTACTTC. The chain combines TRBV28 with TRBJ2-5, with TRBD1 matching over 8 bases. Germline CDR1 is MDHEN and CDR2 is SYDVKM. The CDR3 covers 12 residues. V gave up 6 bases and J gave up 7 bases; unmatched junction bases: 4.

This clonotype was detected many times. This chain connects TRBV5-1 to TRBJ2-1; 8 bases line up with TRBD1. The CDR3 is made up of 14 amino acids. Germline values: CDR1 SGHRS, CDR2 YFSETQ. V shed 1 base, J shed 8 bases, and the junction held 5 bases outside the gene matches. The DNA of the CDR3 is TGCGCCAGCAGCTTGCAGGGGGCGATAGATGAGCAGTTCTTC. Its protein product is CASSLQGAIDEQFF.

This clonotype turned up a few times. This may be a read error, as it is one base from a much larger clone. The chain employs TRBV7-2 and TRBJ2-2, with 10 bases lining up with TRBD2. Germline V lookup: CDR1 SGHTA, CDR2 FQGNSA. CDR3 length: 15 amino acids. CDR3 sequence: CASSPTSGNTGELSF. The CDR3 DNA follows: TGTGCCAGCAGCCCCACTAGCGGGAACACCGGGGAGCTGTCTTTT.

In this sample, this clonotype turned up many times. The chain joins TRBV5-1 to TRBJ2-1; a weak D match, TRBD2 (6 bases). This CDR3 region has 13 residues. From germline, CDR1 is SGHRS and CDR2 YFSETQ. The V and J ends lost 3 bases and 7 bases respectively, with 11 bases between them. The CDR3 DNA reads as TGCGCCAGCAGCTGGGACTGGGGGAATGAGCAGTTCTTC. It is translated as CASSWDWGNEQFF.

The rearrangement uses TRBV7-9 and TRBJ2-5; tentatively, D is TRBD1 or TRBD2 (7 bases each). Germline-derived CDR1 and CDR2 are SEHNR and FQNEAQ (reference sequence). This CDR3 comprises 15 residues. Trimming took 1 base from V and 4 from J, leaving 13 bases between them. The CDR3 DNA reads as TGTGCCAGCAGCTTAGAAACAGGGGAGGGAGAGACCCAGTACTTC. Translating gives CASSLETGEGETQYF. Based on the CDR3 plus reference TRBV7-9 and TRBJ2-5, the full variable domain is DTGVSQNPRHKITKRGQNVTFRCDPISEHNRLYWYRQTLGQGPEFLTYFQNEAQLEKSRLLSDRFSAERPKGSFSTLEIQRTEQGDSAMYLCASSLETGEGETQYFGPGTRLLVL.